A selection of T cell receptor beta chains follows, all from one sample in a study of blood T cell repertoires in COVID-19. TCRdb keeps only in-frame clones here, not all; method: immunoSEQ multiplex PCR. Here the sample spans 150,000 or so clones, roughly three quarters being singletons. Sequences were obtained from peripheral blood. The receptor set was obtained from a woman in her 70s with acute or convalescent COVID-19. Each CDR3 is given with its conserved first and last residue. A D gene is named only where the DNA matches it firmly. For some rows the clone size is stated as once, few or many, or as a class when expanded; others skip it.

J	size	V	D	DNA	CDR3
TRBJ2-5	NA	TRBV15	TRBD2	TGTGCCACCACGCGGGGGGGCCCAGAGACCCAGTACTTC	CATTRGGPETQYF
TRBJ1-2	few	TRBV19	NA	TGTGCCAGTAGTACTGGGGCCACTTATGGCTACACCTTC	CASSTGATYGYTF
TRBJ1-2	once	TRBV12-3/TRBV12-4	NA	TGTGCCAGCAGTTTACCGGGGATCGCTGGCTACACCTTC	CASSLPGIAGYTF
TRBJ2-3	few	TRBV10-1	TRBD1	TGCGCCAGCAAGGGACAGGGGCAAGATACGCAGTATTTT	CASKGQGQDTQYF
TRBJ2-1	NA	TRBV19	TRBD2	TGTGCCAGTAGTATAAAAATCCGGGGGGGCAATGAGCAGTTCTTC	CASSIKIRGGNEQFF
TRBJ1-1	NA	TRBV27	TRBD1	TGTGCCAGCAGTGTTTCGGGACAGGTCTCGTCCGGTGAAGCTTTCTTT	CASSVSGQVSSGEAFF
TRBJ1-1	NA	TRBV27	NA	TGTGCCAGCAGTTTACAGGGGAACACTGAAGCTTTCTTT	CASSLQGNTEAFF
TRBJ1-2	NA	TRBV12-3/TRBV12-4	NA	TGTGCCAGCAGTCCCTCAGGGAAGCAAGGCTACACCTTC	CASSPSGKQGYTF
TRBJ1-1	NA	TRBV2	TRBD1	TGTGCCAGCAGTGAACTCAGACAGGGTTTGTTGAACACTGAAGCTTTCTTT	CASSELRQGLLNTEAFF
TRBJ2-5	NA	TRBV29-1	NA	TGCAGCGTTTCGTACCAAGAGACCCAGTACTTC	CSVSYQETQYF
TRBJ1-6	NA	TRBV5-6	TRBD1	TGTGCCAGCAGCCACCAAGGGGGACAGGGGGATTCACCCCTCCACTTT	CASSHQGGQGDSPLHF
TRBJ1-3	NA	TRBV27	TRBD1	TGTGCCAGCAGCGGTGGCTTAGGACAGGGTGGAAACACCATATATTTT	CASSGGLGQGGNTIYF
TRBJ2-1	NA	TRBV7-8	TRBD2	TGTGCCAGCAGCCTCGGGCTAGCGGGAGTCGGTGAGCAGTTCTTC	CASSLGLAGVGEQFF
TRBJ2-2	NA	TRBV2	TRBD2	TGTGCCAGCAAAACGGGAGGGACGAACACCGGGGAGCTGTTTTTT	CASKTGGTNTGELFF
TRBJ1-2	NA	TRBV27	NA	TGTGCCAGCAGTGCTAGCCGGGGGGTCGGCTACACCTTC	CASSASRGVGYTF
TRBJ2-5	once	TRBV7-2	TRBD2	TGTGCCAGCAGCTTACTACCCGCCGGGACTAGCGGGGGTAAAGAGACCCAGTACTTC	CASSLLPAGTSGGKETQYF
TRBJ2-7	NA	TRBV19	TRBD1	TGTGCCAGTAGTAAGGGACAGGGGGCTCGGGGGGAGCAGTACTTC	CASSKGQGARGEQYF
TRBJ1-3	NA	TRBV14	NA	TGTGCCAGCAGCATATTTACAGGCCACTCTGGAAACACCATATATTTT	CASSIFTGHSGNTIYF
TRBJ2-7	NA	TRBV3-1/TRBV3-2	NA	TGTGCCAGCAGCGCCCAGGCCTTTTCTTCCTACGAGCAGTACTTC	CASSAQAFSSYEQYF
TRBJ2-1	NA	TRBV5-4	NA	TGTGCCAGCAGCTTGGACTCTAGGCGACCCCTAGGCGGTGAGCAGTTCTTC	CASSLDSRRPLGGEQFF
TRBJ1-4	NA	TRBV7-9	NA	TGTGCCAGCAGCTCCATGGGGTGGGGGGGTCGTGAAAAACTGTTTTTT	CASSSMGWGGREKLFF
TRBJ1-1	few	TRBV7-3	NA	TGTGCCAGCAGCCCTCAGGGGTATACTGAAGCTTTCTTT	CASSPQGYTEAFF
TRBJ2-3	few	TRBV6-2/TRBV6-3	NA	TGTGCCAGCAGTTACGCTCAGACAGATACGCAGTATTTT	CASSYAQTDTQYF
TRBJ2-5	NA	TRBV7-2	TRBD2	TGTGCCAGCAGCTCACGGACTAGCGGGATGGCGAGGGAGACCCAGTACTTC	CASSSRTSGMARETQYF
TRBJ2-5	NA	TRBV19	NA	TGTGCCAGTAGTACGCGGGACAGTCGGGAGACCCAGTACTTC	CASSTRDSRETQYF
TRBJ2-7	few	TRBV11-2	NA	TGTGCCAGCAGCCCGATACAGGGTTTCTACGAGCAGTACTTC	CASSPIQGFYEQYF
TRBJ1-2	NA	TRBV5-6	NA	TGTGCCAGCAGACGCCGGGTTCAGGGCTCTATAGGCTACACCTTC	CASRRRVQGSIGYTF
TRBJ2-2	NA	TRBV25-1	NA	TGTGCCAGCAGTGCTCCTAACGGGGAGCTGTTTTTT	CASSAPNGELFF
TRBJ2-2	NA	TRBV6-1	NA	TGTGCCAGCAGGCCGCGGAGTTCGAACACCGGGGAGCTGTTTTTT	CASRPRSSNTGELFF
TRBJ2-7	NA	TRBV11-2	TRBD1	TGTGCCAGCAGCCTAGGACAGGGTCTATCCTACGAGCAGTACTTC	CASSLGQGLSYEQYF
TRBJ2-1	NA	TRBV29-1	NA	TGCAGCGTTGGACAGGGAGGCTCCTACAATGAGCAGTTCTTC	CSVGQGGSYNEQFF
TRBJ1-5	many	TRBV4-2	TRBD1	TGTGCCAGCAGCCAAGAGTTAGGACAGGGAGGTCAGCCCCAGCATTTT	CASSQELGQGGQPQHF
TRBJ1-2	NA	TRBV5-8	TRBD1	TGTGCCAGCAGTGGGACAGCTTCCTTCGACTATGGCTACACCTTC	CASSGTASFDYGYTF
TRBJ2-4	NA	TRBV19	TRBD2	TGTGCCAGTACCATAAGTCGGGGGGGCAAAAACATTCAGTACTTC	CASTISRGGKNIQYF
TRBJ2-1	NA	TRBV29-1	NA	TGCAGCGTTGATGGTCCGGGGGAGTCCTACAATGAGCAGTTCTTC	CSVDGPGESYNEQFF
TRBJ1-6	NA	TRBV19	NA	TGTGCCAGTAGTATAGCTGGAGAGAGGCCACCCCTCCACTTT	CASSIAGERPPLHF
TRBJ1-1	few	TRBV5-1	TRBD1	TGCGCCAGCGCCGGGACAGGGGGACTAGGGGAAGCTTTCTTT	CASAGTGGLGEAFF
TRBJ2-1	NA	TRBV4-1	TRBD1	TGCGCCAGCAGCCATACCGGGACAGGGCGACACAATGAGCAGTTCTTC	CASSHTGTGRHNEQFF
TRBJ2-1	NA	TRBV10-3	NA	TGTGCCATCAGTGATCAGGGGGGCAATGAGCAGTTCTTC	CAISDQGGNEQFF
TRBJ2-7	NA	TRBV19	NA	TGTGCCACCGGGACTCGACCCTACGAGCAGTACTTC	CATGTRPYEQYF
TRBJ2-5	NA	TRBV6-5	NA	TGTGCCAGCAGGCAGACAGGCCAAGAGACCCAGTACTTC	CASRQTGQETQYF
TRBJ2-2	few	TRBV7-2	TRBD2	TGTGCCAGCAGCTTAGGGACTAGGCGGTGGGAGCTGTTTTTT	CASSLGTRRWELFF
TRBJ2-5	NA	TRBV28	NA	TGTGCCAGCAGCTCCCGGAGGCAGGGGCTCCAAGAGACCCAGTACTTC	CASSSRRQGLQETQYF
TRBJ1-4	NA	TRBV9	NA	TGTGCCAGCAGCCTTTCCGGAGGCCCCAGGTATAATGAAAAACTGTTTTTT	CASSLSGGPRYNEKLFF
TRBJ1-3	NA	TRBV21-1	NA	TGTGCCAGCAGCACTTGGGGGCTCTCTGGAAACACCATATATTTT	CASSTWGLSGNTIYF
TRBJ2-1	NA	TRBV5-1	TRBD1	TGCGCCAGCAGCTTGGGAGGACAGGGGTATGAGCAGTTCTTC	CASSLGGQGYEQFF
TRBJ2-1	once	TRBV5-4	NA	TGTGCCAGCACCACTTTTGGACGGGGGAGTAGCTCCTACAATGAGCAGTTCTTC	CASTTFGRGSSSYNEQFF
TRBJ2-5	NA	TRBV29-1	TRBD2	TGCAGCGAGCCTTCTAGCGGGAGGGGGCAAGAGACCCAGTACTTC	CSEPSSGRGQETQYF
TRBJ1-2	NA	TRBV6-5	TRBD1	TGTGCCAGCAGCTGGACAGGGAATGGCTACACCTTC	CASSWTGNGYTF
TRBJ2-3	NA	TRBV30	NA	TGTGCCTGGAGTCTGGGGGGAGCCACAGATACGCAGTATTTT	CAWSLGGATDTQYF
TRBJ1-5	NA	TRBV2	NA	TGTGCCAGCAGTGAAACAGGCCTAAGTCAGCCCCAGCATTTT	CASSETGLSQPQHF